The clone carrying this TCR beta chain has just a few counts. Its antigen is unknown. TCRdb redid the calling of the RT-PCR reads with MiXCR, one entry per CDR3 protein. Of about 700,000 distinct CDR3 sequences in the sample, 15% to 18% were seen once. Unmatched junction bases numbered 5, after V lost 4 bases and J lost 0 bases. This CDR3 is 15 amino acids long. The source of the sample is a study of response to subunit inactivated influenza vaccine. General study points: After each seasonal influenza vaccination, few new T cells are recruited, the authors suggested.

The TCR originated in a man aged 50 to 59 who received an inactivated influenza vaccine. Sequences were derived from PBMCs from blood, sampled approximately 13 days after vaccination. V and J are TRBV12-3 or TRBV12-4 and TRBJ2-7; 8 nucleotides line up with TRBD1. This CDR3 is CASSYRTGYSYEQYF. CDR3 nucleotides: TGTGCCAGCAGTTACCGGACAGGGTACTCCTACGAGCAGTACTTC.